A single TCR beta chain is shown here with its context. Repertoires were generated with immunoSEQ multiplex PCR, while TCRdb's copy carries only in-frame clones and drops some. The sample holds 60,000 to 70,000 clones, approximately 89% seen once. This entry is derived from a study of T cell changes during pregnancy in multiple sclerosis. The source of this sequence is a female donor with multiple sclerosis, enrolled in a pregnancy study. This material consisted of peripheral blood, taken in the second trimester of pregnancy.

The CDR3 reads CASSDPAGRSNQPQHF. The CDR3 DNA sequence: TGCGCCAGCAGTGACCCCGCGGGCCGCAGCAATCAGCCCCAGCATTTT. This chain joins TRBV10-2 and TRBJ1-5; no definite D call. The CDR3 covers 16 residues. The germline CDR1 and CDR2 sequences are WSHSY and SAAADI. Trimming cost V 3 bases and J 1 base, with 13 bases left between them.